The T cell receptor (beta chain) under discussion was sequenced for a study of T cell repertoires in cytomegalovirus infection (dated by TCRdb to between 2018 and 2021). About the study as a whole: The HLA type of each donor mattered for the analysis, because public TCR beta signatures pointed to carriage of CMV infection along with the matching HLA type.

This clonotype was seen ten or more times. Its antigen is not yet known. Base qualities are missing; no much larger clone stands one base away. V drops 5 bases and J drops 6 bases, leaving 18 bases in between. Reading the germline V gene (reference sequence) gives CDR1 MNHEY and CDR2 SMNVEV. The CDR3 numbers 15 residues from cysteine through phenylalanine. CDR3 DNA is the only sequence kept; it has 45 bases, read in frame from the first base. TCRdb shows the sequencer as Illumina HiSeq 1500. TCRdb reprocessing: public reads trimmed at Q25 with fastp, clones called with MiXCR, in-frame beta chains kept. A single entry per CDR3 protein holds the most common genes and DNA from its merged rows. Across this sample there are under 250,000 distinct CDR3 sequences, with roughly 6.5% seen only once. Roughly 6% of the sample is in the top ten clones. What the research found in general, with its limitations: In the ex vivo response, HLA-C-restricted CMV-specific TCR beta clonotypes were dominant, and in two of eight donors the single most frequent clonotype came from this HLA-C-restricted group. In both this cohort and an independent roughly 360-donor cohort, the cumulative frequency of public TCR beta family members distinguished carriers of CMV infection plus the relevant HLA type.

Sequencing input: PBMCs. The sequence derives from a human donor in good health (CMV status not recorded). Some clones in this sample may be carry-over from other donors' samples. The rearrangement joined TRBV27 to TRBJ2-3; too little of a D gene remains to name it. The DNA reads as follows: TGTGCCAGCAGTCTACAGTTAGGAAGGAGTGATACGCAGTATTTT. It specifies CASSLQLGRSDTQYF.